This T cell receptor beta chain was identified in a study of T-cell reconstitution after alpha-beta-depleted transplantation in children. A TCRbeta library incorporating unique molecular identifiers was prepared. Each CDR3 protein gets one entry after TCRdb re-called the PCR reads with MiXCR. Here the sample spans approximately 270,000 distinct CDR3 sequences, more than 20% being singletons. The CDR3 contains 12 residues. Germline lookup yields CDR1 MDHEN and CDR2 SYDVKM. V shed 3 bases and J shed 5 bases, with 5 bases lying between them. Study results and limitations: A year had passed since transplant, and T-cell counts and diversity by then came mostly from newly produced T cells. The study reportedly traced alpha-beta T cells about two months after transplant to several hundred expanded graft clones. Surviving recipient T cells and thymic progenitors produced the high day-60 TCRbeta diversity seen in some patients.

About this clonotype: What it binds is not known.

The input for sequencing was PBMCs, mostly from graft donor cells, taken 360 days after TCRalphabeta/CD19-depleted stem cell transplant. The chain recombines TRBV28 with TRBJ2-1; no definite D call. This receptor was obtained from a female patient under 10 years old who had a stem cell transplant for congenital amegakaryocytic thrombocytopenia, so the T cells may come from the graft donor. Written as DNA, the CDR3 is TGTGCCAGCAGTTTCCGAAACAATGAGCAGTTCTTC. This sequence encodes CASSFRNNEQFF.